What follows describes a single TCR beta chain. This clone may be a read error of a much larger clone one base away. This sample was taken from a study of blood T cells in healthy people across ages. The CDR3 has 13 amino acids. The ends were cut back, 7 bases at V and 3 bases at J, with 13 bases in the middle. CDR1 is SGHTA and CDR2 is FQGNSA in the germline V gene. Next came a second PCR, run for about 6 to 12 cycles, which used a sample-barcoded 5' primer along with a J-beta primer mix. MiXCR, applied by TCRdb to the 5' RACE reads, yields one record per CDR3 protein. The data contain some 550,000 distinct CDR3 sequences, around half of them seen just once; the ten biggest clones take up roughly 25%.

The source material was blood. The sequence came from an elderly man in good health. The gene calls are TRBV7-2 and TRBJ2-7, with D possibly TRBD2 on 6 matching bases. The CDR3 DNA reads TGTGCCAGCATCCCGACTAGAAACTACGAGCAGTACTTC. It translates to CASIPTRNYEQYF.